This entry concerns a single T cell receptor beta chain. The data are from a study of cytomegalovirus exposure and HLA in healthy donors. The study ran its PCR with 60 Vbeta and 13 Jbeta primers. The table came from immunoSEQ multiplex PCR; TCRdb's copy has only in-frame clones and leaves some out. Of about 160,000 clones in the sample, nearly 80% were seen once. The sequenced material came from PBMCs. The sequence derives from a woman in her forties or fifties in good health and CMV-seropositive.

CDR3 region: CASSPIAGGTHNEQFF. The CDR3 nucleotides read TGTGCCAGCAGCCCGATAGCGGGAGGAACCCACAATGAGCAGTTCTTC. The J gene is TRBJ2-1, the V gene TRBV5-5; 10 nucleotides match TRBD2. Germline V gene sequence: CDR1 SGHKS, CDR2 YYEKEE (reference sequence). The V gene end was trimmed by 4 bases and the J gene end by 5 bases; junction bases not matched to a gene: 9. The CDR3 length is 16 residues.